This record covers a single T cell receptor beta chain. The antigen remains unidentified. This may be a read error: a much more frequent sequence differs by one nucleotide. The data originate from a study of tumor and adjacent non-tumor tissue in lung cancer. The wider study: Patients were aged roughly 30 to 76, ten or so men and a handful of women, stage I to III.

The CDR3 is 15 amino acids. Trimming shortened V by 4 bases and J by 8 bases, and 24 bases separated the two germline ends. CDR1 is DFQATT and CDR2 is SNEGSKA in the germline V gene (reference sequence). Study results and caveats: TCR diversity was significantly greater in tumor than normal lung tissue.

The library came from three nested PCR rounds adapted from ARM-PCR protocols. TCRdb used MiXCR to reprocess the multiplex PCR reads, holding one entry per CDR3 protein. The table shows about 67,000 distinct CDR3 sequences, with 75% to 85% occurring only once. RNA was extracted from bulk tissue without any cell sorting. This non-tumor lung sample came from over 3 cm beyond the tumor edge. Between August and November 2014, newly diagnosed, chemotherapy-naive lung cancer patients underwent thoracic surgery in China. Material: distant non-tumor lung tissue. V usage is TRBV20-1 and J usage is TRBJ2-7; D possibly matches TRBD1 or TRBD2 (6 bases each). The receptor was isolated from a man aged 60-69 years with non-small cell lung cancer. The CDR3 protein is CSATITEGHRLKQYF. In DNA form, the CDR3 reads TGCAGTGCTACTATTACGGAGGGACACAGACTCAAGCAGTACTTC.